Listed below are T cell receptor beta chains from one sample, sequenced in a study of identical twins. MiXCR, run by TCRdb on the 5' RACE reads, gives a single entry per CDR3 protein. The repertoire includes about 570,000 distinct CDR3 sequences, 7.5% to 10% of them detected once, and 2.5% to 3% sits in the top ten. The same data also contributed to another study, on yellow fever vaccine responses in identical twins.

Sequenced: PBMCs. The receptors shown here come from a woman younger than 35 in good health. Each CDR3 is given with its conserved first and last residue.

TRBV11-2	CASSDSGRYDEQFF
TRBV24-1	CATSDSPGQGGKTQYF
TRBV29-1	CAGSNTEAFF
TRBV20-1	CSARVVALNQEQYF
TRBV29-1	CSVEELQGYEQFF
TRBV28	CASSSSKAGETNIQYF
TRBV27	CASSFRGWDTEAFF
TRBV7-2	CASSWTGVYEQYF
TRBV6-5	CASSYATGLGNTIYF
TRBV6-5	CASSYGGTNYGYTF
TRBV20-1	CSATLAGVGGANVLTF
TRBV7-2	CASSRRRDSEGEQYF
TRBV19	CASRQGKDYYEQYF
TRBV7-9	CASSEPIRTLDEAFF